This T cell receptor (beta chain) stems from a study of blood T cell repertoires in COVID-19. Study-wide background: Acute and convalescent COVID-19 specimens originated in the United States, Italy and Spain. The analysed material was cDNA or gDNA that came from T cells, B-cell-depleted T cells, or PBMCs.

From germline, CDR1 is SGHTA and CDR2 FQGNSA. V shed 5 bases, J shed 2 bases, and the junction held 4 bases outside the gene matches. CDR3 length equals 15 residues. Methods used by the authors: Cell counts per sample came from amplifying reference gene primers. Sequencing was performed with immunoSEQ multiplex PCR; in TCRdb, only in-frame clones are kept and a portion is missing. D and trimming were read from the DNA, whereas the V and J calls and clone size are those reported in that table. The sample includes approximately 260,000 clones, about 88% seen only once; the top ten take about 3.6%. Sequencing input: peripheral blood. This chain links TRBV7-2 with TRBJ2-5; TRBD2 aligns across 11 bases. This clonotype was obtained from a man younger than 30 with active or convalescent COVID-19. The CDR3 nucleotides are TGTGCCAGCAGCATTGGACTAGCGGGTCAAGAGACCCAGTACTTC. Residues: CASSIGLAGQETQYF.